This T cell receptor beta chain was recovered during a study of blood T cell repertoires in COVID-19. Background on the study: The analysed material was cDNA or gDNA that came from T cells, B-cell-depleted T cells, or PBMCs.

Profiling relied on immunoSEQ multiplex PCR, and the TCRdb table lists in-frame clones only, not all of them. The top ten hold approximately 5.9% of the sample, which has approximately 200,000 clones, around 79% seen once. Germline CDR1 is GTSNPN and CDR2 is SVGIG (reference sequence). The germline V and J ends were trimmed by 2 bases and 7 bases, with 12 bases remaining between them. The CDR3 consists of 14 residues. Comment on this clone: The same CDR3 is also encoded by other DNA sequences in this sample.

Seattle's cohort entered during active infection and was followed longitudinally. The sequence came from a woman aged 40 to 50 with COVID-19, enrolled during active disease. The J gene is TRBJ1-6, the V gene TRBV30; TRBD1 is a possible D gene (6 bases). What was sequenced was peripheral blood. This CDR3 reads CAWSLGQPNSPLHF. CDR3 bases: TGTGCCTGGAGTCTAGGACAGCCCAATTCACCCCTCCACTTT.